This T cell receptor beta chain emerged from a study of CD8+ T cells in alopecia areata. Study-level background: Treatment comprised oral tofacitinib, 5 to 10 mg twice daily, in treated patients. The duration of tofacitinib was 6 to 18 months, with 6 months off drug afterward. Study-wide findings and caveats: Affected scalp, especially in alopecia totalis/universalis, had a higher clonality than normal scalp did.

The germline gives CDR1 SGHTA, CDR2 FQGNSA. The V segment lost 5 bases and the J segment 5 bases; nucleotides outside the gene matches: 0. This CDR3 is 12 amino acids long. Concerning this clone: Its target is unknown.

TCR sequencing used cDNA made by reverse transcription of extracted RNA. Sequencing was performed with immunoSEQ multiplex PCR; in TCRdb, only in-frame clones are kept and a portion is missing. The sample consists of more than 85,000 clones, nearly 45% of them appearing once. Researchers gathered lesional scalp punch biopsies and peripheral blood from patients with alopecia areata. The clonotype comes from a human donor with alopecia areata. Sequences were obtained from CD4+ T cells sorted from blood. This chain uses TRBV7-2 with TRBJ2-3, with 8 bases matching TRBD2. The CDR3 here is CASSAGGDTQYF. In DNA form, the CDR3 reads TGTGCCAGCAGCGCGGGGGGAGATACGCAGTATTTT. The variable domain in full, with the rest retrieved from reference TRBV7-2 and TRBJ2-3, is GAGVSQSPSNKVTEKGKDVELRCDPISGHTALYWYRQSLGQGLEFLIYFQGNSAPDKSGLPSDRFSAERTGGSVSTLTIQRTQQEDSAVYLCASSAGGDTQYFGPGTRLTVL.